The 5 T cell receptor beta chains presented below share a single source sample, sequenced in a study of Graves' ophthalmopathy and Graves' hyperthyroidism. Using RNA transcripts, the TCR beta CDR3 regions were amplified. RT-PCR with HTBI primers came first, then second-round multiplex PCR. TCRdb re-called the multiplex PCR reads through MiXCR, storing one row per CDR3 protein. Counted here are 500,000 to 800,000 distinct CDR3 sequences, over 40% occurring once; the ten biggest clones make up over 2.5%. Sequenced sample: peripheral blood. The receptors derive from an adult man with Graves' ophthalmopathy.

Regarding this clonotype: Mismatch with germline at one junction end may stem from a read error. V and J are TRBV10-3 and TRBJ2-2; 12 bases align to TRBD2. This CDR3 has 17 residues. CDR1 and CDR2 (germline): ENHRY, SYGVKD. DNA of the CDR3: TGTGCCAGCAGTCGCGGGACTAGCGGGCCACCGTCCGGGGAGCTGTTTTTT. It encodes CASSRGTSGPPSGELFF.

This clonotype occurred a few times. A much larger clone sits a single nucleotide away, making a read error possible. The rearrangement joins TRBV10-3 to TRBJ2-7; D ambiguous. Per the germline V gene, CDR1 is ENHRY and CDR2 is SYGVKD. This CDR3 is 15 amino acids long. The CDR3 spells CAVSVLVLADYEQYF. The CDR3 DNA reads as TGTGCCGTCAGTGTCCTGGTCCTGGCTGACTACGAGCAGTACTTC.

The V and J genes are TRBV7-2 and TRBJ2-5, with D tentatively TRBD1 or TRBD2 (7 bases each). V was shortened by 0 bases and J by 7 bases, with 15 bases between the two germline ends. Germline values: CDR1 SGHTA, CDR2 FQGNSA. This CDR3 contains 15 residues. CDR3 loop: CASSLAYTGEGTQYF. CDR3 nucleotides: TGTGCCAGCAGCTTAGCCTATACAGGGGAGGGGACCCAGTACTTC. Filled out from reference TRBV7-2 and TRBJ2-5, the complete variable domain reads GAGVSQSPSNKVTEKGKDVELRCDPISGHTALYWYRQSLGQGLEFLIYFQGNSAPDKSGLPSDRFSAERTGGSVSTLTIQRTQQEDSAVYLCASSLAYTGEGTQYFGPGTRLLVL.

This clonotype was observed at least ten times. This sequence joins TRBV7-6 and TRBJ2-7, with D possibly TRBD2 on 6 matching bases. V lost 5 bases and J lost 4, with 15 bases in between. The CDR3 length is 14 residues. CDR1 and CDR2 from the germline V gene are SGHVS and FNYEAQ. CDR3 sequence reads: CASSPGSDPYEQYF. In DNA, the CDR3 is TGTGCCAGCAGCCCCGGGAGCGACCCGTACGAGCAGTACTTC.

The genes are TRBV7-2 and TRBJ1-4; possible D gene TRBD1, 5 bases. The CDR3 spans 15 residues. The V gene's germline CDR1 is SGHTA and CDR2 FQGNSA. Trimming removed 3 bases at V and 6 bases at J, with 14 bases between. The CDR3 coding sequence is TGTGCCAGCAGCTTTTCGGGGCCCCTGGATGAAAAACTGTTTTTT. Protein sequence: CASSFSGPLDEKLFF. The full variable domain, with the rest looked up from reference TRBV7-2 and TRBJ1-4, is GAGVSQSPSNKVTEKGKDVELRCDPISGHTALYWYRQSLGQGLEFLIYFQGNSAPDKSGLPSDRFSAERTGGSVSTLTIQRTQQEDSAVYLCASSFSGPLDEKLFFGSGTQLSVL.